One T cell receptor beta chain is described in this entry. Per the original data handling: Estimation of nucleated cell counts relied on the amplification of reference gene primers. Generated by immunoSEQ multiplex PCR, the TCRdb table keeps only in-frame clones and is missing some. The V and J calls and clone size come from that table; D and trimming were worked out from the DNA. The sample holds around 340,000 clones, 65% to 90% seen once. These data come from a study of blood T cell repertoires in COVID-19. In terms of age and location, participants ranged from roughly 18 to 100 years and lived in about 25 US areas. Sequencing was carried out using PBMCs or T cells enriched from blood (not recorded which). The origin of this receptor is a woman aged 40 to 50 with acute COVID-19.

In DNA form, the CDR3 reads TGTGCCAGTAGTATAGACAGGGCCCCTGAGCAGTTCTTC. As protein: CASSIDRAPEQFF. The chain combines TRBV19 with TRBJ2-1, with D tentatively TRBD1 (5 bases). The germline V gene encodes CDR1 LNHDA and CDR2 SQIVND (reference sequence). This CDR3 contains 13 residues. Trimming shortened V by 0 bases and J by 9 bases, and 9 bases separated the two germline ends.